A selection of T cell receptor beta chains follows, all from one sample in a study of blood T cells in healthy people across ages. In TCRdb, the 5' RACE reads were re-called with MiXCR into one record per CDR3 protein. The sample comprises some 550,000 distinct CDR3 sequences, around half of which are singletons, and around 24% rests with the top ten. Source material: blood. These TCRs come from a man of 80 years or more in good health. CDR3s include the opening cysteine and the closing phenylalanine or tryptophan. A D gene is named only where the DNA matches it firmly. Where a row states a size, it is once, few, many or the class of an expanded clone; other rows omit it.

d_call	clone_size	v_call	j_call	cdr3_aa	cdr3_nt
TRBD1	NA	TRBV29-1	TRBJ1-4	CSAWTGAHEKLFF	TGCAGCGCCTGGACAGGGGCGCACGAAAAACTGTTTTTT
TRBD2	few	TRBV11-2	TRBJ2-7	CASSNPGGGSTQQYF	TGTGCCAGCAGCAACCCGGGAGGCGGGAGTACGCAGCAGTACTTC
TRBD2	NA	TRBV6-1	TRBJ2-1	CASSLSTSGRATNEQFF	TGTGCCAGCAGTCTCAGTACTAGCGGGAGGGCCACAAATGAGCAGTTCTTC
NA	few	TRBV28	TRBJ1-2	CASSPPSGAYGYTF	TGTGCCAGCAGTCCCCCCTCAGGAGCCTATGGCTACACCTTC
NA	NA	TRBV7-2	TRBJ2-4	CASSPARRNIQYF	TGTGCCAGCAGCCCGGCGAGAAGAAACATTCAGTACTTC
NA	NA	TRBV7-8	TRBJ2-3	CASALQSTDTQYF	TGTGCCAGCGCCCTGCAAAGCACAGATACGCAGTATTTT
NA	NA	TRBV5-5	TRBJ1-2	CASSLERYGYTF	TGTGCCAGCAGCTTGGAGCGCTATGGCTACACCTTC
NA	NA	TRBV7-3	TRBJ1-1	CASSFQMNTEAFF	TGTGCCAGCAGCTTTCAGATGAACACTGAAGCTTTCTTT
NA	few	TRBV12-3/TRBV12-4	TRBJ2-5	CASSKYAVGKETQYF	TGTGCCAGCAGTAAATACGCCGTAGGAAAAGAGACCCAGTACTTC
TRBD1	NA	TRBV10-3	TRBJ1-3	CATGDSLSSGNTIYF	TGTGCCACCGGGGACAGCTTGAGCTCTGGAAACACCATATATTTT
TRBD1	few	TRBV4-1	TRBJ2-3	CASSQHPGQGAKDTQYF	TGCGCCAGCAGCCAACACCCGGGACAGGGGGCAAAAGATACGCAGTATTTT
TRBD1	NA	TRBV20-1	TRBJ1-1	CSASFPGQGAVTEAFF	TGCAGTGCGTCGTTCCCTGGACAGGGGGCGGTTACTGAAGCTTTCTTT
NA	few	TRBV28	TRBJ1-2	CASSRQATSLDGYTF	TGTGCCAGCAGTAGACAGGCGACTTCTCTGGACGGCTACACCTTC
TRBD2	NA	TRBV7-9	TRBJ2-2	CASSLPSGLGSGELFF	TGTGCCAGCAGCTTACCCTCGGGACTAGGATCCGGGGAGCTGTTTTTT
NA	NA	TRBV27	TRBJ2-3	CASSPRGADTQYF	TGTGCCAGCTCCCCTAGAGGGGCAGATACGCAGTATTTT
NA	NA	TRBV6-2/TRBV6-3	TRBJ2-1	CASSYSTGRGGRNEQFF	TGTGCCAGCAGTTACTCCACCGGTAGGGGAGGTCGGAATGAGCAGTTCTTC
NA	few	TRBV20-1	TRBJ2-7	CSASGRTMIYEQYF	TGCAGTGCTTCGGGACGGACCATGATCTACGAGCAGTACTTC
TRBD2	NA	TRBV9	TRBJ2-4	CAGSSGPSDIQYF	TGTGCCGGGTCTAGCGGTCCGTCGGACATTCAGTACTTC
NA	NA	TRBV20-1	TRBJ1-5	CSAFLRGPGNQPQHF	TGCAGTGCTTTTCTCAGGGGCCCGGGCAATCAGCCCCAGCATTTT
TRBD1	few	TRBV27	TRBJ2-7	CASSRQGPNEQYF	TGTGCCAGCAGCAGACAGGGCCCCAACGAGCAGTACTTC
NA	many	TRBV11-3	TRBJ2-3	CASSLSRVSTDTQYF	TGTGCCAGCAGCTTATCAAGGGTTAGCACAGATACGCAGTATTTT
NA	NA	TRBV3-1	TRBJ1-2	CASSHTGDGAPHMYGYTF	TGTGCCAGCAGTCATACCGGGGATGGGGCCCCCCACATGTATGGCTACACCTTC
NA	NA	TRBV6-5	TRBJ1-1	CASSSHGKTEAFF	TGTGCCAGCAGTTCTCACGGGAAGACTGAAGCTTTCTTT
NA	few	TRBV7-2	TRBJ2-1	CASSLAGGRTNEQFF	TGTGCCAGCAGCTTAGCCGGGGGCAGGACGAATGAGCAGTTCTTC
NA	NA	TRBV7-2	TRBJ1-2	CASSLFGSAEGYTF	TGTGCCAGCAGCTTATTCGGGTCCGCAGAAGGCTACACCTTC
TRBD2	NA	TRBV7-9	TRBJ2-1	CASTLLSGSSYNKQFF	TGTGCCAGCACGCTCCTAAGCGGGAGTTCCTACAATAAGCAGTTCTTC
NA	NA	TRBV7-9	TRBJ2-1	CASSSGEARFF	TGTGCCAGCAGCTCGGGGGAGGCTCGGTTCTTC
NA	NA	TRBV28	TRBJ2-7	CASSTPQGYEQYF	TGTGCCAGCAGTACACCTCAAGGCTACGAGCAGTACTTC
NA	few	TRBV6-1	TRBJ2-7	CASRRDSEQYF	TGTGCCAGTAGGAGGGACAGCGAGCAGTACTTC
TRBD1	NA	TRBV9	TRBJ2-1	CTSGVALGDSSYNEQFF	TGTACCAGCGGCGTAGCTCTGGGGGACAGCTCCTACAATGAGCAGTTCTTC
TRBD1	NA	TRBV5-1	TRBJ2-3	CASSATGGDADTQYF	TGCGCCAGCAGCGCAACAGGGGGAGACGCAGATACGCAGTATTTT
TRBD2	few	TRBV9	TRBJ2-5	CASSLRLASGAETQYF	TGTGCCAGCAGCCTCCGTTTGGCTAGCGGGGCGGAGACCCAGTACTTC
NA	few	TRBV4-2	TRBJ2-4	CASSPGLLDIQYF	TGTGCCAGCAGCCCCGGACTCTTGGACATTCAGTACTTC
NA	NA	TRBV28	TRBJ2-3	CASSSTGSGVRVDTQYF	TGTGCCAGCAGTTCGACGGGGAGTGGGGTTCGTGTAGATACGCAGTATTTT
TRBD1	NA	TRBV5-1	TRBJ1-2	CASSKKIRDRNVYGYTF	TGCGCCAGCAGCAAGAAGATCCGGGACAGGAATGTCTATGGCTACACCTTC
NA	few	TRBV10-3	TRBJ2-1	CAISGGRIDNEQFF	TGTGCCATCAGCGGCGGGCGGATTGACAATGAGCAGTTCTTC
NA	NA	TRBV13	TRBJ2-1	CASRPNRLSAGEQFF	TGTGCCAGCAGGCCCAACCGACTCTCAGCCGGTGAGCAGTTCTTC
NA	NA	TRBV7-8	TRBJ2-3	CASSWGSSGTSTDTQYF	TGTGCCAGCAGCTGGGGGAGTAGCGGAACTAGCACAGATACGCAGTATTTT
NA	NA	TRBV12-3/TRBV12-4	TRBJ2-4	CASRPSSPTHIQYF	TGTGCCAGCAGACCGTCGAGCCCGACCCACATTCAGTACTTC
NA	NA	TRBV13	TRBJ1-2	CASSLDRERGYTF	TGTGCCAGCAGCTTAGACAGGGAGCGCGGCTACACCTTC
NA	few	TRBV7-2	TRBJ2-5	CASSVLPRAQYF	TGTGCCAGCAGCGTACTCCCTCGGGCCCAGTACTTC
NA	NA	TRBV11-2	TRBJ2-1	CASSLVRGLSCNEQFF	TGTGCCAGCAGCTTAGTCCGGGGGCTTTCCTGCAATGAGCAGTTCTTC
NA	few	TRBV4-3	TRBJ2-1	CASSHQSRGPEQFF	TGCGCCAGCAGCCACCAGTCTAGAGGTCCTGAGCAGTTCTTC